What follows are 8 T cell receptor beta chains derived from one specimen sequenced in a study of shared clonotypes between healthy human individuals. Profiled with immunoSEQ multiplex PCR; TCRdb holds only in-frame clones, not every one. There are 2,100,000 or so clones in the sample; more than 90% occur only once, and approximately 0.13% lies in the top ten. The sequenced sample consisted of naive CD4+ T cells sorted from blood. Subset meaning: CD45RA+ positively selected. The receptors stem from a man younger than 35 in good health.

The V call is TRBV10-2, the J call TRBJ2-3; 7 nucleotides line up with TRBD1. The CDR3 extends over 15 amino acids. Germline V gene sequence: CDR1 WSHSY, CDR2 SAAADI. The trim removed 5 bases at V and 2 bases at J, leaving 7 bases unmatched. CDR3 residues: CASSNWTGLTDTQYF. The CDR3 region has the DNA TGCGCCAGCAGTAATTGGACAGGACTCACAGATACGCAGTATTTT.

V and J are TRBV2 and TRBJ1-3; D remains unclear. CDR3 size: 15 residues. Trimming removed 5 bases at V and 4 bases at J, with 15 bases between. Germline V lookup: CDR1 SNHLY, CDR2 FYNNEI. The DNA for the CDR3 is TGTGCCAGCAGTTTGGACCGCTTTCCCGGAAACACCATATATTTT. It translates to CASSLDRFPGNTIYF. Variable domain in full (rest from reference TRBV2 and TRBJ1-3): EPEVTQTPSHQVTQMGQEVILRCVPISNHLYFYWYRQILGQKVEFLVSFYNNEISEKSEIFDDQFSVERPDGSNFTLKIRSTKLEDSAMYFCASSLDRFPGNTIYFGEGSWLTVV.

Regarding this clone: Other nucleotide sequences from this sample produce the same CDR3. The V gene is TRBV5-1, the J gene TRBJ2-5; D tentatively fits TRBD1 or TRBD2 (6 bases each). The V and J ends lost 1 base and 5 bases respectively, with 12 bases between them. Germline V gene sequence: CDR1 SGHRS, CDR2 YFSETQ. The CDR3 runs 14 residues. CDR3 in amino acids: CASSLTRGQETQYF. CDR3 nucleotide sequence: TGCGCCAGCAGCTTGACCCGGGGGCAGGAGACCCAGTACTTC.

This clone appeared a single time. The V gene is TRBV5-1, the J gene TRBJ2-2, with no clear D. The germline V gene has CDR1 SGHRS and CDR2 YFSETQ. CDR3 length equals 16 residues. V was shortened by 0 bases and J by 0 bases, with 9 bases between the two germline ends. The CDR3 nucleotides read TGCGCCAGCAGCTTGGAGGGAAAGACGAACACCGGGGAGCTGTTTTTT. The encoded protein is CASSLEGKTNTGELFF.

This clone is a singleton in its sample. The J gene is TRBJ2-7, the V gene TRBV5-1; possibly TRBD1 or TRBD2 for D (5 bases each). V was shortened by 5 bases and J by 5 bases, with 14 bases between the two germline ends. The CDR3 totals 13 residues. The germline V gene encodes CDR1 SGHRS and CDR2 YFSETQ. CDR3: CASRNEGIHEQYF. CDR3 in DNA: TGCGCCAGCAGAAACGAGGGGATCCACGAGCAGTACTTC.

V gene TRBV10-3 combines with J gene TRBJ2-2; 7 bases line up with TRBD2. Germline V gene sequence: CDR1 ENHRY, CDR2 SYGVKD. The CDR3 consists of 16 residues. V was clipped by 1 base and J by 5 bases; unmatched bases: 7. CDR3 in DNA: TGTGCCATCAGTGAGTGGGGGGGAGAAGGTACCGGGGAGCTGTTTTTT. Protein sequence: CAISEWGGEGTGELFF.

This clone has a single count. The chain uses TRBV5-1 and TRBJ1-4, with TRBD1 matching 9 bases. The junction had 6 bases not matched to a gene; V was cut back by 4 bases and J by 5 bases. Germline loops: CDR1 SGHRS, CDR2 YFSETQ. The CDR3 covers 15 residues. CDR3 sequence (DNA): TGCGCCAGCAGCGTTACCGGGACAGGGAATGAAAAACTGTTTTTT. Its translation: CASSVTGTGNEKLFF.

The chain uses TRBV9 and TRBJ2-3; TRBD2 aligns across 9 bases. In germline, CDR1 is SGDLS, CDR2 YYNGEE. V lost 4 bases to trimming and J lost 2 bases; unmatched junction nucleotides: 11. The CDR3 consists of 17 residues. The CDR3 nucleotides are TGTGCCAGCAGCCCCCGAGGAGCGGGGGGTCCCACAGATACGCAGTATTTT. The encoded protein is CASSPRGAGGPTDTQYF.